Presented here are 21 T cell receptor beta chains from one specimen sequenced in a study of shared clonotypes between healthy human individuals. Assay: immunoSEQ multiplex PCR; the TCRdb copy retains only in-frame clones and omits some. The sample contains nearly 2 million clones, approximately 95% of which appear only once. Naive CD8 cells were CD45RO-negative, positively selected for CCR7, excluding terminally differentiated effector memory CD45RA+ cells. Sequences were obtained from naive CD8+ T cells sorted from blood. These receptors were obtained from a man between 18 and 29 years old in good health.

The genes are TRBV13 and TRBJ2-7; no definite D call. CDR1 is PRHDT, CDR2 FYEKMQ, per germline (reference sequence). Trimming took off 8 bases at V and 3 bases at J, with 11 bases between the two ends. The CDR3 has 12 amino acids. CDR3 bases: TGTGCCAGCGGAGCAGGTAGCTACGAGCAGTACTTC. It codes for CASGAGSYEQYF. Full variable domain (rest looked up from reference TRBV13 and TRBJ2-7): AAGVIQSPRHLIKEKRETATLKCYPIPRHDTVYWYQQGPGQDPQFLISFYEKMQSDKGSIPDRFSAQQFSDYHSELNMSSLELGDSALYFCASGAGSYEQYFGPGTRLTVT.

With respect to this clone: Other DNA sequences of this sample code for an identical CDR3. The gene calls are TRBV4-1 and TRBJ2-1; TRBD2 matches 9 bases. With 3 bases clipped from V and 5 bases from J, the junction kept 2 bases outside the gene matches. CDR1 is MGHRA, CDR2 YSYEKL, per germline. This CDR3 is 14 amino acids long. The CDR3 region is CASSQVAGDNEQFF. The CDR3 nucleotides read TGCGCCAGCAGCCAGGTAGCGGGGGACAATGAGCAGTTCTTC.

A word on this clone: This sample also contains other DNA sequences that code for the same CDR3. This chain joins TRBV27 and TRBJ2-1; 8 bases match TRBD2. V shed 2 bases and J 4 bases; nucleotides not matched to a gene: 4. The V gene's germline CDR1 is MNHEY and CDR2 SMNVEV (reference sequence). CDR3 size: 15 residues. The CDR3, as DNA: TGTGCCAGCAGTTTAGCGGGAGGTTTGTACAATGAGCAGTTCTTC. This translates into CASSLAGGLYNEQFF.

This chain joins TRBV7-9 and TRBJ1-5; D is ambiguous. V lost 9 bases to trimming and J lost 3 bases, with 15 bases between them. The CDR3 runs to 14 residues. Germline CDR1 is SEHNR and CDR2 is FQNEAQ (reference sequence). Here the CDR3 reads CASSDLDSNQPQHF. The CDR3, as DNA: TGTGCCAGTTCAGACCTAGACTCCAATCAGCCCCAGCATTTT.

This clone was observed once. V gene TRBV7-2 combines with J gene TRBJ1-6, with D perhaps TRBD1 (6 bases). The CDR3 is made up of 15 amino acids. The V gene lost 0 bases and the J gene lost 7 bases, with 10 bases spanning the gap. Germline V gene sequence: CDR1 SGHTA, CDR2 FQGNSA. In nucleotides, the CDR3 is TGTGCCAGCAGCTTAGCTCTTACAGGGAATTCACCCCTCCACTTT. It specifies CASSLALTGNSPLHF.

This chain joins TRBV7-6 and TRBJ1-2; D is unclear. Germline V CDR1 and CDR2: SGHVS, FNYEAQ. Trimming left V 1 base short and J 7 bases short, with 7 bases between. The CDR3 is made up of 12 amino acids. CDR3 bases: TGTGCCAGCAGCTTAGGGGGATTTGGCTACACCTTC. Translated, it gives CASSLGGFGYTF.

About this clone: The sample contains more than one DNA sequence encoding this CDR3. The V gene is TRBV11-2, the J gene TRBJ2-7; TRBD1 matches 8 bases. The CDR3 is 12 residues long. V was clipped by 5 bases and J by 4 bases; unmatched bases: 1. Germline CDR1 is SGHAT and CDR2 is FQNNGV. The CDR3 region is CASSQGAYEQYF. CDR3 DNA sequence: TGTGCCAGCAGCCAGGGGGCATACGAGCAGTACTTC.

The chain uses TRBV5-6 and TRBJ1-1; possible D gene TRBD1, 5 bases. V lost 6 bases to trimming and J lost 6 bases, with 12 bases between them. The CDR3 contains 12 residues. CDR1 and CDR2 (germline): SGHDT, YYEEEE. The CDR3 DNA reads TGTGCCAGCAACGGGGCCGACGCTGAAGCTTTCTTT. It translates to CASNGADAEAFF.

The V gene is TRBV4-3, the J gene TRBJ2-7, with D hard to call. Trimming took off 6 bases at V and 0 bases at J, with 12 bases between the two ends. This CDR3 contains 14 residues. Germline loops: CDR1 LGHNA, CDR2 YSLEER. The CDR3 sequence is CASRDDLVSYEQYF. CDR3 DNA: TGCGCCAGCAGGGACGACTTAGTCTCCTACGAGCAGTACTTC.

V usage is TRBV4-1 and J usage is TRBJ1-4; TRBD1 aligns across 7 bases. This CDR3 region has 16 residues. V dropped 0 bases and J dropped 5; count of bases not matched to a gene: 6. Germline CDR1 and CDR2: MGHRA and YSYEKL. DNA for the CDR3: TGCGCCAGCAGCCAAGATCAGACAGGGTCCAATGAAAAACTGTTTTTT. Translating gives CASSQDQTGSNEKLFF.

The chain has TRBV5-6 and TRBJ2-7; TRBD1 matches 7 bases. With 3 bases clipped from V and 8 bases from J, the junction kept 14 bases outside the gene matches. Germline values: CDR1 SGHDT, CDR2 YYEEEE. The CDR3 runs to 15 residues. The CDR3 sequence: CASSSGQTEDIQQYF. The CDR3 nucleotides are TGTGCCAGCAGCTCGGGACAGACCGAAGACATACAGCAGTACTTC.

Points on this clone: Within the sample, other DNA sequences also encode this same CDR3. Here the CDR3 reads CASSSTGDEQYF. As DNA, the CDR3 is TGTGCCAGCAGTTCGACAGGGGACGAGCAGTACTTC. The rearrangement links TRBV28 to TRBJ2-7, with TRBD1 identical over 8 bases. Germline CDR1 and CDR2: MDHEN and SYDVKM. The V and J ends lost 4 bases and 5 bases, in that order; junction bases with no gene match: 1. This CDR3 has 12 residues. Drawing the rest from reference TRBV28 and TRBJ2-7, the complete variable domain is DVKVTQSSRYLVKRTGEKVFLECVQDMDHENMFWYRQDPGLGLRLIYFSYDVKMKEKGDIPEGYSVSREKKERFSLILESASTNQTSMYLCASSSTGDEQYFGPGTRLTVT.

Here the CDR3 reads CASSGGHLADTQYF. CDR3 coding DNA: TGTGCCAGCAGTGGGGGGCATTTGGCAGATACGCAGTATTTT. The chain employs TRBV2 and TRBJ2-3, with a possible D match to TRBD1 (6 bases). Germline CDR1 reads SNHLY; CDR2 reads FYNNEI. The CDR3 has 14 residues. With 4 bases removed from V and 4 bases from J, the gap between germline ends came to 12 bases.

The CDR3 DNA follows: TGTGCCAGCAGCTCGTCTAGCTTGGACACCTACTATGGCTACACCTTC. It yields the protein CASSSSSLDTYYGYTF. The chain is built from TRBV7-9 and TRBJ1-2, with D tentatively TRBD1 (5 bases). V lost 4 bases, J lost 3 bases, and 18 bases lay in between. Germline values: CDR1 SEHNR, CDR2 FQNEAQ (reference sequence). This CDR3 has 16 amino acids. Full variable domain (rest looked up from reference TRBV7-9 and TRBJ1-2): DTGVSQNPRHKITKRGQNVTFRCDPISEHNRLYWYRQTLGQGPEFLTYFQNEAQLEKSRLLSDRFSAERPKGSFSTLEIQRTEQGDSAMYLCASSSSSLDTYYGYTFGSGTRLTVV.

This chain connects TRBV7-9 to TRBJ2-2; 10 nucleotides line up with TRBD1. Trimming at V came to 4 bases and at J to 3 bases, leaving 5 bases not matched to a gene. Germline V gene lookup returns CDR1 SEHNR and CDR2 FQNEAQ (reference sequence). The CDR3 contains 16 residues. CDR3 in DNA: TGTGCCAGCAGCTCCGAAGGGACAGGGGACACCGGGGAGCTGTTTTTT. Protein: CASSSEGTGDTGELFF.

The chain combines TRBV27 with TRBJ2-3, with D maybe TRBD2 (6 bases). The germline gives CDR1 MNHEY, CDR2 SMNVEV (reference sequence). Trimming removed 3 bases at V and 0 bases at J, with 31 bases between. The CDR3 covers 22 residues. The CDR3 coding sequence is TGTGCCAGCAGTTTGATAGGACTTCCGGGGGTAGCGGAGATATCTAGCACAGATACGCAGTATTTT. Amino acids: CASSLIGLPGVAEISSTDTQYF.

As concerns this clone: Other DNA sequences in this sample translate to the same CDR3. The rearrangement joins TRBV7-9 to TRBJ1-5; TRBD1 aligns across 9 bases. With 3 bases clipped from V and 7 bases from J, the junction kept 4 bases outside the gene matches. Germline lookup yields CDR1 SEHNR and CDR2 FQNEAQ (reference sequence). The CDR3 is made up of 14 amino acids. The DNA for the CDR3 is TGTGCCAGCAGCTTGGGACAGGGAGGCCAGCCCCAGCATTTT. Protein: CASSLGQGGQPQHF.

The rearrangement joins TRBV27 to TRBJ2-2; D is undetermined. The CDR3 spans 15 residues. Germline-derived CDR1 and CDR2 are MNHEY and SMNVEV (reference sequence). V shed 2 bases and J shed 2 bases, with 9 bases lying between them. CDR3 bases: TGTGCCAGCAGTTTAGGCAGTCATAACACCGGGGAGCTGTTTTTT. Translating gives CASSLGSHNTGELFF.

The J gene is TRBJ1-2, the V gene TRBV27, with unresolved D. The CDR3 sequence is 13 residues long. The V end was cut by 4 bases, the J end by 2 bases, with 8 bases between. Per germline, CDR1 MNHEY and CDR2 SMNVEV (reference sequence). The CDR3 coding sequence is TGTGCCAGCAGTTCCGCAGGAAACTATGGCTACACCTTC. Protein: CASSSAGNYGYTF.

V usage is TRBV5-6 and J usage is TRBJ2-1, with D uncertain. Germline V gene lookup returns CDR1 SGHDT and CDR2 YYEEEE. The CDR3 is made up of 12 amino acids. V was cut by 1 base and J by 14 bases, with 13 bases left in between. The CDR3 protein is CASSLSDSPEFF. CDR3 nucleotide sequence: TGTGCCAGCAGCTTGTCAGACTCGCCGGAGTTCTTC.

The genes are TRBV11-2 and TRBJ1-3; 8 bases map to TRBD1. Trimming took 3 bases from V and 2 from J; bases not matched to a gene: 9. CDR3 size: 17 residues. Germline values: CDR1 SGHAT, CDR2 FQNNGV. Here the CDR3 reads CASSLFSGGSAGNTIYF. Written as DNA, the CDR3 is TGTGCCAGCAGCTTGTTCTCAGGGGGCTCAGCTGGAAACACCATATATTTT.